Following are 11 T cell receptor beta chains from one sample sequenced in a study of T-cell memory formation after mild COVID-19. MiXCR was run by TCRdb on the 5' RACE reads, yielding one entry per CDR3 protein. The table lists about 84,000 distinct CDR3 sequences, about 14% of them singletons. Sequencing was performed on PBMCs or a T cell subset sorted from them (not recorded which). The source is an adult woman who had mild COVID-19 (a few samples of this study predate the infection). Cell type and time point are not known.

This clonotype has only a few counts. The rearrangement uses TRBV4-1 and TRBJ2-2; TRBD2 matches at 9 bases. The CDR3 loop spans 21 amino acids. V dropped 2 bases and J dropped 6; count of bases not matched to a gene: 22. In germline, CDR1 is MGHRA, CDR2 YSYEKL. CDR3: CASSQSPTGQPSGISSGELFF. The CDR3 DNA reads as TGCGCCAGCAGCCAAAGCCCCACGGGGCAGCCTAGCGGGATTTCATCCGGGGAGCTGTTTTTT.

The chain links TRBV4-3 to TRBJ2-3; possibly TRBD1 or TRBD2 for D (5 bases each). Trimming stripped 0 bases from V and 7 bases from J, with 20 bases between. Germline CDR1 and CDR2: LGHNA and YSLEER. The CDR3 length is 17 residues. The CDR3 spells CASSQEGQRLGPNTQYF. The DNA of the CDR3 is TGCGCCAGCAGCCAAGAGGGGCAGCGGCTGGGGCCTAATACGCAGTATTTT.

The chain is built from TRBV19 and TRBJ2-7, with D perhaps given as TRBD1 or TRBD2 (5 bases each). The CDR3 is 15 amino acids. Germline-derived CDR1 and CDR2 are LNHDA and SQIVND (reference sequence). Trimming took off 3 bases at V and 5 bases at J, with 17 bases between the two ends. Here the CDR3 reads CASSIIREKVHEQYF. The CDR3 nucleotides are TGTGCCAGTAGTATTATCAGGGAGAAGGTCCACGAGCAGTACTTC. The full variable domain, its missing parts supplied by reference TRBV19 and TRBJ2-7, is DGGITQSPKYLFRKEGQNVTLSCEQNLNHDAMYWYRQDPGQGLRLIYYSQIVNDFQKGDIAEGYSVSREKKESFPLTVTSAQKNPTAFYLCASSIIREKVHEQYFGPGTRLTVT.

In this sample, this clonotype turned up many times. The V gene is TRBV20-1, the J gene TRBJ1-1, with D possibly matching TRBD1 (5 bases). The CDR3 spans 15 residues. V lost 0 bases to trimming and J lost 1 base, with 12 bases between them. The V gene's germline CDR1 is DFQATT and CDR2 SNEGSKA (reference sequence). DNA of the CDR3: TGCAGTGCTAGAGATCTCTACAGGAGGAACACTGAAGCTTTCTTT. This encodes CSARDLYRRNTEAFF.

The V and J genes are TRBV5-1 and TRBJ2-7; 7 positions agree with TRBD1. In germline, CDR1 is SGHRS, CDR2 YFSETQ. The CDR3 is made up of 14 amino acids. J was trimmed by 4 bases and V by 4 bases; bases with no gene match: 8. This CDR3 is CASSPGEGAYEQYF. The CDR3 DNA sequence: TGCGCCAGCAGCCCTGGAGAGGGGGCATACGAGCAGTACTTC. Full variable domain (remainder filled in from reference TRBV5-1 and TRBJ2-7): KAGVTQTPRYLIKTRGQQVTLSCSPISGHRSVSWYQQTPGQGLQFLFEYFSETQRNKGNFPGRFSGRQFSNSRSEMNVSTLELGDSALYLCASSPGEGAYEQYFGPGTRLTVT.

The chain carries TRBV5-6 and TRBJ2-3, with D unresolved. With 6 bases removed from V and 0 bases from J, the gap between germline ends came to 11 bases. Looked up from germline, CDR1 is SGHDT and CDR2 is YYEEEE. The CDR3 runs 14 residues. The CDR3, as DNA: TGTGCCAGCACCTACAGTTCTAGCACAGATACGCAGTATTTT. Translation: CASTYSSSTDTQYF.

V is TRBV4-3 and J is TRBJ2-3; D is ambiguous. The ends were cut back, 9 bases at V and 0 bases at J, with 13 bases in the middle. Looked up from germline, CDR1 is LGHNA and CDR2 is YSLEER. The CDR3 has 14 amino acids. DNA of the CDR3: TGCGCCAGTCAGACTGGGATGAGCACAGATACGCAGTATTTT. It translates to CASQTGMSTDTQYF.

A few counts support this clonotype. This chain joins TRBV24-1 and TRBJ2-2; 8 bases are a match to TRBD2. J was trimmed by 5 bases and V by 7 bases; bases with no gene match: 5. The CDR3 contains 14 residues. Germline V gene lookup returns CDR1 KGHDR and CDR2 SFDVKD. CDR3 sequence (DNA): TGTGCCACCAGATCCGGGAGGGGGACCGGGGAGCTGTTTTTT. Amino acid sequence: CATRSGRGTGELFF.

V usage is TRBV7-3 and J usage is TRBJ2-3, with 10 bases aligning to TRBD2. The CDR3 covers 15 residues. Losses at the gene ends were 1 base for V and 3 bases for J; bases not matched to a gene: 1. Per the germline V gene, CDR1 is SGHTA and CDR2 is FQGTGA. The CDR3 DNA sequence: TGTGCCAGCAGCTTAAAGGGACTAGCGACAGATACGCAGTATTTT. Translation: CASSLKGLATDTQYF. Combining the CDR3 with reference TRBV7-3 and TRBJ2-3 gives the whole variable domain GAGVSQTPSNKVTEKGKYVELRCDPISGHTALYWYRQSLGQGPEFLIYFQGTGAADDSGLPNDRFFAVRPEGSVSTLKIQRTERGDSAVYLCASSLKGLATDTQYFGPGTRLTVL.

The chain recombines TRBV20-1 with TRBJ2-7, with a weak D call TRBD2 (7 bases). V gave up 2 bases and J gave up 3 bases, with 11 bases separating them. Per the germline V gene, CDR1 is DFQATT and CDR2 is SNEGSKA (reference sequence). This CDR3 is built from 13 residues. CDR3 in amino acids: CSARRGGDYEQYF. The CDR3 DNA is TGCAGTGCTAGAAGGGGGGGAGACTACGAGCAGTACTTC.

This clonotype was counted between two and nine times. This chain joins TRBV12-3 or TRBV12-4 and TRBJ2-3; D remains ambiguous. Between the trimmed V and J ends, which lost 5 bases and 4 bases, there was a span of 10 bases. There are 13 residues in the CDR3. The CDR3 loop is CASSLPSPDTQYF. CDR3 bases: TGTGCCAGCAGTCTCCCGAGCCCAGATACGCAGTATTTT.